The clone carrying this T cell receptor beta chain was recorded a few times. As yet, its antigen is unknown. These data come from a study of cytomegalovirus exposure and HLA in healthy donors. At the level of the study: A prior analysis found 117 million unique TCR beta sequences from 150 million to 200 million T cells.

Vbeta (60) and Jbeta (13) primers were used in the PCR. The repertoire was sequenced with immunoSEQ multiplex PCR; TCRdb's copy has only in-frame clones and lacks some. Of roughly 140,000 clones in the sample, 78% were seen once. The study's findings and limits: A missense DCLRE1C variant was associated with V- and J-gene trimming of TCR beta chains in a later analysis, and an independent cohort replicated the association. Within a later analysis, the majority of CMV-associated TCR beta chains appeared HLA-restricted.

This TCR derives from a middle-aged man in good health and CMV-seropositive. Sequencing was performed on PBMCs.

The CDR3, as DNA: TGTGCCAGCAGCTTAGGGGGACAGGGAATAGACTATGGCTACACCTTC. It translates to CASSLGGQGIDYGYTF. The chain joins TRBV7-9 to TRBJ1-2, with 9 bases matching TRBD1. Trimming removed 1 base from V and 3 bases from J; junction bases left unmatched: 6. The CDR3 spans 16 residues. CDR1 is SEHNR, CDR2 FQNEAQ, per germline (reference sequence).